The 2 T cell receptor beta chains given below trace back to one sample, sequenced in a study of T cell changes during pregnancy in multiple sclerosis. Clones were read by immunoSEQ multiplex PCR, and TCRdb kept only the in-frame ones, dropping some. The sample lists roughly 48,000 clones; 92% were seen once. This sample comprised CD4+ T cells from peripheral blood mononuclear cells, obtained in the third trimester of pregnancy. The receptors shown here come from a female donor with multiple sclerosis, enrolled in a pregnancy study.

V usage is TRBV10-3 and J usage is TRBJ1-3; D ambiguous. Germline CDR1 and CDR2: ENHRY and SYGVKD. V was shortened by 3 bases and J by 0 bases, with 9 bases between the two germline ends. CDR3 length: 15 residues. CDR3: CAISDNTRSGNTIYF. Written as DNA, the CDR3 is TGTGCCATCAGTGATAACACCCGCTCTGGAAACACCATATATTTT.

This chain joins TRBV19 and TRBJ1-1, with a tentative D call TRBD1 (6 bases). V lost 4 bases to trimming and J lost 3 bases, with 9 bases between them. Germline CDR1 is LNHDA and CDR2 is SQIVND (reference sequence). The CDR3 length is 13 residues. CDR3 residues: CASSRWTDTEAFF. For the CDR3, the DNA is TGTGCCAGTAGTAGGTGGACAGACACTGAAGCTTTCTTT.